This entry concerns a single TCR beta chain. As yet, its antigen is unknown. Used for diagnoses were clinical symptoms, serum thyroxine and TRAb, thyroid ultrasound and orbital computed tomography. CDR3 size: 19 residues. Germline V gives CDR1 SGHDT, CDR2 YYEEEE. V lost 0 bases and J 1 base, leaving 17 bases between the germline ends. The data derive from a study of T cells in Graves' hyperthyroidism and ophthalmopathy. Study-wide context: Specimen type is peripheral blood, collected at initial diagnosis prior to any treatment.

Study-wide findings and caveats: Most thyroid clonotypes expanded above 0.001 appeared in blood too. The model's output predicted ophthalmopathy at a median of roughly 6 months prior to onset.

Amplified TCR beta CDR3 regions derived from RNA transcripts. The primer set for the first-round RT-PCR of the TCR CDR3 was HTBI. MiXCR was run by TCRdb on the multiplex PCR reads, yielding one entry per CDR3 protein. The repertoire holds hundreds of thousands of distinct CDR3 sequences, approximately 16% seen once, with roughly 3.4% in the top ten. The genes are TRBV5-6 and TRBJ2-6, with a tentative D call TRBD2 (6 bases). The sample consisted of blood. The TCR originated in a middle-aged woman with Graves' ophthalmopathy. The CDR3 DNA is TGTGCCAGCAGCTTGGCCCGGGACTCCTACCTATCTGGGGCCAACGTCCTGACTTTC. It yields the protein CASSLARDSYLSGANVLTF. The full variable domain, completed using reference TRBV5-6 and TRBJ2-6, is DAGVTQSPTHLIKTRGQQVTLRCSPKSGHDTVSWYQQALGQGPQFIFQYYEEEERQRGNFPDRFSGHQFPNYSSELNVNALLLGDSALYLCASSLARDSYLSGANVLTFGAGSRLTVL.